The rows below give T cell receptor beta chains drawn from one sample of a study of T cell changes during pregnancy in multiple sclerosis. This table comes from immunoSEQ multiplex PCR, and its TCRdb copy is limited to in-frame clones, with some not included. The sample carries some 22,000 clones, more than 75% recorded once. Sequencing used CD4+ T cells from peripheral blood mononuclear cells, obtained in the second trimester of pregnancy. These receptors were obtained from a female donor in good health, enrolled as a control in a pregnancy study. Each CDR3 is given with its conserved first and last residue. Fields, in order: V gene, D gene, clone size, J gene, CDR3 protein, CDR3 DNA. The D gene is left open where the match is weak. Only part of the rows carry a size: once, few, many, or a class if the clone is expanded.

v_call: TRBV10-3
d_call: -
clone_size: -
j_call: TRBJ2-1
cdr3_aa: CAISERGSEQFF
cdr3_nt: TGTGCCATCAGTGAACGGGGGAGTGAGCAGTTCTTC

v_call: TRBV30
d_call: TRBD1
clone_size: -
j_call: TRBJ1-1
cdr3_aa: CAWSETGRTEAFF
cdr3_nt: TGTGCCTGGAGTGAGACAGGGCGTACTGAAGCTTTCTTT

v_call: TRBV27
d_call: -
clone_size: -
j_call: TRBJ2-5
cdr3_aa: CASSSQGGQETQYF
cdr3_nt: TGTGCCAGCAGCTCCCAGGGTGGGCAAGAGACCCAGTACTTC

v_call: TRBV10-3
d_call: TRBD1
clone_size: -
j_call: TRBJ2-7
cdr3_aa: CAIGGQVGKQYF
cdr3_nt: TGTGCCATCGGAGGACAGGTAGGGAAGCAGTACTTC

v_call: TRBV14
d_call: -
clone_size: -
j_call: TRBJ2-1
cdr3_aa: CASSPFNEQFF
cdr3_nt: TGTGCCAGCAGCCCGTTTAATGAGCAGTTCTTC

v_call: TRBV9
d_call: TRBD1
clone_size: few
j_call: TRBJ1-2
cdr3_aa: CASSVAAQGDGYTF
cdr3_nt: TGTGCCAGCAGCGTAGCTGCCCAGGGGGATGGCTACACCTTC

v_call: TRBV6-5
d_call: TRBD1
clone_size: -
j_call: TRBJ1-6
cdr3_aa: CASSYSGTVNSPLHF
cdr3_nt: TGTGCCAGCAGTTACTCCGGGACAGTTAATTCACCCCTCCACTTT

v_call: TRBV19
d_call: -
clone_size: once
j_call: TRBJ1-5
cdr3_aa: CASSEPSGDYSNQPQHF
cdr3_nt: TGTGCCAGTAGTGAACCAAGCGGGGATTATAGCAATCAGCCCCAGCATTTT

v_call: TRBV4-3
d_call: -
clone_size: once
j_call: TRBJ2-1
cdr3_aa: CASSQGGRGINEQFF
cdr3_nt: TGCGCCAGCAGCCAAGGTGGGCGGGGCATCAATGAGCAGTTCTTC

v_call: TRBV7-2
d_call: -
clone_size: -
j_call: TRBJ2-3
cdr3_aa: CASSLGGGGQYF
cdr3_nt: TGTGCCAGCAGCCTAGGGGGGGGAGGGCAGTATTTT

v_call: TRBV30
d_call: -
clone_size: few
j_call: TRBJ2-7
cdr3_aa: CAWSYSITGYEQYF
cdr3_nt: TGTGCCTGGAGTTACAGCATAACAGGGTACGAGCAGTACTTC

v_call: TRBV2
d_call: -
clone_size: -
j_call: TRBJ1-1
cdr3_aa: CASSGGGNTEAFF
cdr3_nt: TGTGCCAGCAGTGGGGGGGGGAACACTGAAGCTTTCTTT

v_call: TRBV5-6
d_call: TRBD1
clone_size: -
j_call: TRBJ2-7
cdr3_aa: CASNFLQGIVDEQYF
cdr3_nt: TGTGCCAGCAATTTTCTACAGGGGATAGTGGACGAGCAGTACTTC

v_call: TRBV23-1
d_call: TRBD1
clone_size: -
j_call: TRBJ1-4
cdr3_aa: CASSLTGTDNEKLFF
cdr3_nt: TGCGCCAGCAGCCTCACCGGGACAGATAATGAAAAACTGTTTTTT

v_call: TRBV28
d_call: TRBD1
clone_size: -
j_call: TRBJ1-4
cdr3_aa: CASRDVTGAIHEKLFF
cdr3_nt: TGTGCCAGCAGGGACGTAACAGGGGCAATTCATGAAAAACTGTTTTTT

v_call: TRBV29-1
d_call: TRBD1
clone_size: -
j_call: TRBJ1-2
cdr3_aa: CSVGQGANYGYTF
cdr3_nt: TGCAGCGTCGGACAGGGGGCTAACTATGGCTACACCTTC

v_call: TRBV9
d_call: -
clone_size: -
j_call: TRBJ1-1
cdr3_aa: CASSSNRDNRQNTEAFF
cdr3_nt: TGTGCCAGCAGCTCCAACCGGGATAACAGACAGAACACTGAAGCTTTCTTT

v_call: TRBV6-1
d_call: TRBD1
clone_size: -
j_call: TRBJ1-2
cdr3_aa: CASSDRGPGYTF
cdr3_nt: TGTGCCAGCAGTGACAGGGGGCCCGGCTACACCTTC

v_call: TRBV11-3
d_call: TRBD2
clone_size: -
j_call: TRBJ2-1
cdr3_aa: CASSLGLAGGEQFF
cdr3_nt: TGTGCCAGCAGCTTAGGACTAGCGGGAGGTGAGCAGTTCTTC

v_call: TRBV5-8
d_call: TRBD1
clone_size: -
j_call: TRBJ1-2
cdr3_aa: CASSLGGTGSGGYTF
cdr3_nt: TGTGCCAGCAGCTTGGGAGGGACAGGCAGCGGTGGCTACACCTTC

v_call: TRBV27
d_call: -
clone_size: -
j_call: TRBJ1-4
cdr3_aa: CASSSEVQGTEKLFF
cdr3_nt: TGTGCCAGCAGTTCCGAAGTACAGGGAACGGAAAAACTGTTTTTT

v_call: TRBV4-2
d_call: TRBD1
clone_size: few
j_call: TRBJ1-1
cdr3_aa: CASSQGTGWGNTEAFF
cdr3_nt: TGTGCCAGCAGCCAAGGGACAGGGTGGGGCAACACTGAAGCTTTCTTT